These T cell receptor beta chains were read from a single sample in a study of T cell changes during pregnancy in multiple sclerosis. Only in-frame clones appear in the TCRdb table, and some are missing; sequencing was by immunoSEQ multiplex PCR. The sample contains approximately 70,000 clones, over 85% of which appear only once. The input for sequencing was peripheral blood, taken in the second trimester of pregnancy. Every receptor here comes from a female donor with multiple sclerosis, enrolled in a pregnancy study. Each CDR3 is given without its conserved first and last residue.

j_call,v_call,cdr3_aa
TRBJ2-7,TRBV28,ASSLSGSGRAY
TRBJ1-5,TRBV19,ASSIRTEYQPQH
TRBJ2-2,TRBV6-4,ASSDTPSLDTGELF
TRBJ1-2,TRBV27,ASSPTRTGNYGYT
TRBJ1-1,TRBV7-8,ASSSGVTEAF
TRBJ2-1,TRBV27,ASSITQGSYNEQF
TRBJ1-5,TRBV7-2,ASSPRRAGRNQPQH
TRBJ1-3,TRBV10-3,AISVTSPGALLSGNTIY
TRBJ2-7,TRBV28,ASRRQVLSYEQY
TRBJ2-5,TRBV5-8,ASSLGGRTGETQY
TRBJ2-5,TRBV27,ASQRWGSETQY